The 32 T cell receptor beta chains below come from one sample, sequenced in a study of cytomegalovirus exposure and HLA in healthy donors. It was with 60 Vbeta and 13 Jbeta primers that the PCR ran. Assay used: immunoSEQ multiplex PCR; TCRdb lists only in-frame clones, some missing. The data show about 210,000 clones, around 80% seen once. Sequenced input: PBMCs. The receptor set was obtained from a man aged 35 to 55 in good health and CMV-seropositive.

Worth noting for this clone: In the same sample, other DNA sequences code for this CDR3. The J gene is TRBJ1-1, the V gene TRBV5-1; D gene ambiguous. Deletions cut 2 bases from V and 1 base from J, with 6 bases between. Germline lookup yields CDR1 SGHRS and CDR2 YFSETQ. The CDR3 consists of 13 residues. CDR3 nucleotides: TGCGCCAGCAGCTTTAACAGGAACACTGAAGCTTTCTTT. It yields the protein CASSFNRNTEAFF.

The chain carries TRBV6-1 and TRBJ2-7; 10 positions match TRBD2. The germline gives CDR1 MNHNS, CDR2 SASEGT. V lost 9 bases, J lost 2 bases, and 1 base stayed unmatched. CDR3 length equals 12 residues. The CDR3 sequence is CASTSGTYEQYF. The DNA for the CDR3 is TGTGCCAGTACTAGCGGGACCTACGAGCAGTACTTC.

The chain links TRBV9 to TRBJ1-3; no clear D. The germline V gene has CDR1 SGDLS and CDR2 YYNGEE. This CDR3 contains 13 residues. Between the trimmed V and J ends, which lost 3 bases and 7 bases, there was a span of 11 bases. For the CDR3, the DNA is TGTGCCAGCAGCGCAGGTCCCCTTAACACCATATATTTT. Translated: CASSAGPLNTIYF.

This clone was recorded at least ten times. The rearrangement joins TRBV7-9 to TRBJ2-7; D possibly corresponds to TRBD2 (7 bases). The CDR3 has 15 amino acids. V lost 2 bases to trimming and J lost 1 base, with 12 bases between them. From germline, CDR1 is SEHNR and CDR2 FQNEAQ (reference sequence). CDR3 DNA sequence: TGTGCCAGCAGCTTAATAAAGGGGGGGTCCTACGAGCAGTACTTC. Its protein is CASSLIKGGSYEQYF.

The J gene is TRBJ2-7, the V gene TRBV30; TRBD2 might be the D (5 bases). Germline CDR1 GTSNPN, CDR2 SVGIG (reference sequence). Trimming cost V 2 bases and J 3 bases, with 11 bases left between them. This CDR3 contains 13 residues. DNA of the CDR3: TGTGCCTGGAGTCGAGGACTGAGCTACGAGCAGTACTTC. Its protein is CAWSRGLSYEQYF.

The V gene is TRBV6-5, the J gene TRBJ1-3, with D uncertain. Germline V gene data show CDR1 as MNHEY and CDR2 as SVGAGI. This CDR3 has 13 amino acids. V was shortened by 6 bases and J by 4 bases, with 10 bases between the two germline ends. The CDR3 nucleotides read TGTGCCAGCAGGATACGAGGGGGAAACACCATATATTTT. It translates to CASRIRGGNTIYF.

This clone was counted a few times. The chain employs TRBV27 and TRBJ2-7, with 12 bases lining up with TRBD2. From germline, CDR1 is MNHEY and CDR2 SMNVEV (reference sequence). CDR3 length: 15 residues. The J segment lost 7 bases and the V segment lost 4 bases, leaving 8 bases of the junction unmatched. CDR3 in DNA: TGTGCCAGCAGTTATCGGACTAGCGGGATTGCGGAGCAGTACTTC. Translation: CASSYRTSGIAEQYF.

In the case of this clone: This CDR3 is also generated by other DNA sequences in the sample. The chain employs TRBV7-3 and TRBJ2-5, with D possibly TRBD1 on 6 matching bases. V was trimmed by 5 bases and J by 1 base, leaving 11 bases between them. The CDR3 has 14 residues. Germline loops: CDR1 SGHTA, CDR2 FQGTGA. In DNA, the CDR3 is TGTGCCAGCAGCCCGACAGGCCTCCAAGAGACCCAGTACTTC. Its translation is CASSPTGLQETQYF.

The gene calls are TRBV18 and TRBJ1-5, with 7 positions matching TRBD1. The junction had 5 bases not matched to a gene; V was cut back by 3 bases and J by 3 bases. CDR1 is KGHSH, CDR2 LQKENI, per germline. CDR3 length equals 15 residues. This CDR3 is CASSPMGQNNQPQHF. The DNA of the CDR3 is TGTGCCAGCTCACCGATGGGACAGAACAATCAGCCCCAGCATTTT. Variable domain in full (rest from reference TRBV18 and TRBJ1-5): NAGVMQNPRHLVRRRGQEARLRCSPMKGHSHVYWYRQLPEEGLKFMVYLQKENIIDESGMPKERFSAEFPKEGPSILRIQQVVRGDSAAYFCASSPMGQNNQPQHFGDGTRLSIL.

This clone was counted once. V and J are TRBV5-1 and TRBJ1-2, with a possible D match to TRBD1 (6 bases). Germline V gene lookup returns CDR1 SGHRS and CDR2 YFSETQ. The CDR3 sequence is 15 residues long. V lost 7 bases and J lost 5, with 21 bases in between. CDR3 residues: CASGQTILLEYGYTF. In DNA form, the CDR3 reads TGCGCCAGCGGACAGACGATCCTACTTGAATATGGCTACACCTTC.

The chain links TRBV27 to TRBJ2-2, with D unclear. Germline loops: CDR1 MNHEY, CDR2 SMNVEV (reference sequence). CDR3 length: 17 residues. Trimming left V 3 bases short and J 5 bases short, with 19 bases between. CDR3 protein: CASSFRSGTLDTGELFF. In nucleotides, the CDR3 is TGTGCCAGCAGTTTTCGGTCAGGCACCCTTGATACCGGGGAGCTGTTTTTT.

The chain joins TRBV5-1 to TRBJ2-1; 9 bases match TRBD2. V lost 2 bases, J lost 2 bases, and 5 bases stayed unmatched. The germline V gene has CDR1 SGHRS and CDR2 YFSETQ. The CDR3 sequence is 16 residues long. CDR3 bases: TGCGCCAGCAGCTTCTATAGCGGGAGCCCCTACAATGAGCAGTTCTTC. It specifies CASSFYSGSPYNEQFF.

The chain employs TRBV19 and TRBJ1-2; 11 nucleotides match TRBD1. Germline V gene sequence: CDR1 LNHDA, CDR2 SQIVND (reference sequence). V lost 3 bases, J lost 2 bases, and 8 bases stayed unmatched. The CDR3 is 17 amino acids. DNA for the CDR3: TGTGCCAGTAGTATCGATTTACGGACAGGGGGCAACTATGGCTACACCTTC. Translation: CASSIDLRTGGNYGYTF.

This clone has more than one count but fewer than ten. The chain couples TRBV6-1 to TRBJ1-4, with D perhaps TRBD1 (5 bases). The germline V and J ends were trimmed by 3 bases and 8 bases, with 16 bases remaining between them. The CDR3 sequence is 15 residues long. Germline lookup yields CDR1 MNHNS and CDR2 SASEGT. CDR3 region: CASSEPGSTGEKLFF. The CDR3 nucleotides read TGTGCCAGCAGTGAGCCAGGGTCCACGGGCGAAAAACTGTTTTTT.

V and J are TRBV6-1 and TRBJ2-3; D is undetermined. Trimming removed 3 bases at V and 2 bases at J, with 6 bases between. The V gene's germline CDR1 is MNHNS and CDR2 SASEGT. The CDR3 runs 13 residues. In DNA, the CDR3 is TGTGCCAGCAGTGATCAACACACAGATACGCAGTATTTT. Translated, it gives CASSDQHTDTQYF.

The V call is TRBV29-1, the J call TRBJ1-5, with 7 bases fitting TRBD1. Germline V gene data show CDR1 as SQVTM and CDR2 as ANQGSEA. After removal of 4 bases from V and 5 bases from J, the junction contained 11 bases not matched to a gene. This CDR3 contains 15 residues. The CDR3 loop is CSVAWGTAGDQPQHF. CDR3 coding DNA: TGCAGCGTTGCCTGGGGGACAGCCGGTGATCAGCCCCAGCATTTT.

The chain combines TRBV7-9 with TRBJ2-7; TRBD2 is a possible D gene (5 bases). This CDR3 comprises 12 residues. V was cut by 4 bases and J by 6 bases, with 10 bases left in between. Germline assignment: CDR1 SEHNR and CDR2 FQNEAQ (reference sequence). CDR3: CASSSPRGEQYF. CDR3 sequence (DNA): TGTGCCAGCAGCTCTCCCCGGGGCGAGCAGTACTTC.

The V gene is TRBV29-1, the J gene TRBJ2-2; 10 bases align to TRBD1. V shed 6 bases and J 4 bases; nucleotides not matched to a gene: 5. The CDR3 length is 14 residues. The germline V gene has CDR1 SQVTM and CDR2 ANQGSEA. The CDR3 DNA reads TGCAGCGTGGGACAGGGGTCTAGCACCGGGGAGCTGTTTTTT. It specifies CSVGQGSSTGELFF.

The CDR3 coding sequence is TGCGCCAGCAGCTTGGGGACAGGGATCGGCGGGGAGCTGTTTTTT. It encodes CASSLGTGIGGELFF. The chain has TRBV5-1 and TRBJ2-2; 8 bases are shared with TRBD1. Unmatched junction bases numbered 5, after V lost 0 bases and J lost 7 bases. The CDR3 consists of 15 residues. CDR1 is SGHRS and CDR2 is YFSETQ in the germline V gene.

The chain uses TRBV5-1 and TRBJ1-1, with D perhaps matching TRBD1 (5 bases). Germline V gene sequence: CDR1 SGHRS, CDR2 YFSETQ. Between the trimmed V and J ends, which lost 0 bases and 7 bases, there was a span of 13 bases. The CDR3 has 14 amino acids. The CDR3 loop is CASSLGGDSIEAFF. For the CDR3, the DNA is TGCGCCAGCAGCTTGGGAGGGGACTCAATTGAAGCTTTCTTT.

The chain carries TRBV29-1 and TRBJ1-1, with 10 bases fitting TRBD1. CDR1 and CDR2 (germline): SQVTM, ANQGSEA. Losses at the gene ends were 7 bases for V and 6 bases for J; bases not matched to a gene: 5. CDR3 length: 12 amino acids. CDR3 coding DNA: TGCAGCGGGGTCGGACAGGGGGCTGAAGCTTTCTTT. It translates to CSGVGQGAEAFF.

The DNA for the CDR3 is TGTGCCAGCCTCAAAGGGGGGGCTGGAGATGAAAAACTGTTTTTT. This translates into CASLKGGAGDEKLFF. The chain recombines TRBV2 with TRBJ1-4, with a tentative D call TRBD1 (6 bases). Between the trimmed V and J ends, which lost 8 bases and 6 bases, there was a span of 19 bases. This CDR3 has 15 amino acids. CDR1 is SNHLY, CDR2 FYNNEI, per germline.

The genes are TRBV10-2 and TRBJ2-7, with D possibly being TRBD2 (5 bases). CDR1 WSHSY and CDR2 SAAADI come from the germline V gene. V was clipped by 2 bases and J by 2 bases, with 10 bases between them. The CDR3 has 14 residues. CDR3 coding DNA: TGCGCCAGCAGTGAGCGACGGGATCCCTACGAGCAGTACTTC. It encodes CASSERRDPYEQYF.

The chain links TRBV27 to TRBJ2-1; 7 bases are a match to TRBD1. CDR3 length equals 16 residues. Unmatched junction bases numbered 10, after V lost 1 base and J lost 7 bases. The germline gives CDR1 MNHEY, CDR2 SMNVEV (reference sequence). CDR3 protein: CASSLFGGSTGNEQFF. CDR3 bases: TGTGCCAGCAGTTTATTTGGGGGCTCGACAGGGAATGAGCAGTTCTTC.

V usage is TRBV9 and J usage is TRBJ1-4; D possibly corresponds to TRBD1 (6 bases). V lost 1 base, J lost 8 bases, and 12 bases lay in between. From germline, CDR1 is SGDLS and CDR2 YYNGEE. The CDR3 is made up of 14 amino acids. The CDR3 reads CASSVTGTSEKLFF. DNA of the CDR3: TGTGCCAGCAGCGTAACAGGGACGTCGGAAAAACTGTTTTTT.

V gene TRBV10-3 combines with J gene TRBJ1-6, with D perhaps TRBD1 (5 bases). Trimming cost V 0 bases and J 7 bases, with 13 bases left between them. CDR1 and CDR2 (germline): ENHRY, SYGVKD. This CDR3 is 16 amino acids long. CDR3 region: CAISESGQGSNSPLHF. The CDR3 DNA reads TGTGCCATCAGTGAGTCGGGGCAGGGATCCAATTCACCCCTCCACTTT.

As for this clone: Other DNA sequences from this sample encode an identical CDR3 as well. V usage is TRBV7-2 and J usage is TRBJ2-5, with 7 bases identical to TRBD2. Looked up from germline, CDR1 is SGHTA and CDR2 is FQGNSA. The CDR3 loop spans 13 amino acids. V gave up 3 bases and J gave up 4 bases; unmatched junction bases: 2. The CDR3 DNA sequence: TGTGCCAGCAGCTTTGGCGGGAGAGAGACCCAGTACTTC. Residues: CASSFGGRETQYF.

The chain is built from TRBV27 and TRBJ2-1; D ambiguous. The germline V and J ends were trimmed by 4 bases and 6 bases, with 13 bases remaining between them. The CDR3 is 14 amino acids. The germline CDR1 and CDR2 sequences are MNHEY and SMNVEV (reference sequence). The CDR3 region has the DNA TGTGCCAGCAGTTGGAGTTCCTCGGGCAATGAGCAGTTCTTC. Translation gives CASSWSSSGNEQFF.

This chain joins TRBV25-1 and TRBJ2-5, with D hard to call. Germline V CDR1 and CDR2: MGHDK, SYGVNS. The length of the CDR3 is 14 residues. With 2 bases removed from V and 0 bases from J, the gap between germline ends came to 7 bases. CDR3 in DNA: TGTGCCAGCAGTGAACGAGTGGACCAAGAGACCCAGTACTTC. Protein: CASSERVDQETQYF.

The chain employs TRBV28 and TRBJ2-2; 8 nucleotides match TRBD2. CDR1 and CDR2 from the germline V gene are MDHEN and SYDVKM. V trimming: 6 bases; J trimming: 3 bases; junction bases outside the gene matches: 6. This CDR3 has 15 amino acids. The CDR3 reads CASREGLVDTGELFF. Written as DNA, the CDR3 is TGTGCCAGCAGGGAGGGACTAGTCGACACCGGGGAGCTGTTTTTT.

The genes are TRBV9 and TRBJ1-1; D is perhaps TRBD1 (5 bases). V lost 0 bases, J lost 5 bases, and 11 bases lay in between. Germline values: CDR1 SGDLS, CDR2 YYNGEE. This CDR3 spans 14 amino acids. Here the CDR3 reads CASSVGGGGTEAFF. The CDR3 nucleotides read TGTGCCAGCAGCGTAGGAGGCGGGGGAACTGAAGCTTTCTTT. Complete variable domain (other parts from reference TRBV9 and TRBJ1-1): DSGVTQTPKHLITATGQRVTLRCSPRSGDLSVYWYQQSLDQGLQFLIQYYNGEERAKGNILERFSAQQFPDLHSELNLSSLELGDSALYFCASSVGGGGTEAFFGQGTRLTVV.

This clone was observed a single time. The genes are TRBV7-6 and TRBJ2-2; 10 bases are shared with TRBD2. The V and J ends lost 5 bases and 4 bases, in that order; junction bases with no gene match: 10. The CDR3 totals 17 residues. The germline V gene has CDR1 SGHVS and CDR2 FNYEAQ. The CDR3 loop reads CASSPRAGGPTTGELFF. In DNA form, the CDR3 reads TGTGCCAGCAGCCCGAGAGCGGGAGGGCCAACCACCGGGGAGCTGTTTTTT.